What follows are 2 T cell receptor beta chains derived from one specimen sequenced in a study of blood T cells in healthy people across ages. For the second PCR, which ran for about 7 to 11 cycles, a sample-barcoded 5' primer and a J-beta primer mix were used. TCRdb reprocessed the 5' RACE reads with MiXCR, giving one entry per CDR3 protein. This sample yields about 1.7 million distinct CDR3 sequences, of which 28% are seen a single time; about 8% belongs to the top ten. Sequences were obtained from blood. These TCRs come from a woman younger than 45 in good health.

This clonotype was seen a few times. A much larger clone differs by one base, so this may be a read error. In nucleotides, the CDR3 is TGTGCCATCAGCGGACAGGGATGGAACGAGCAGTACTTC. It codes for CAISGQGWNEQYF. J is TRBJ2-7 and V is TRBV10-3; TRBD1 aligns across 8 bases. CDR3 size: 13 residues. Unmatched junction bases numbered 6, after V lost 6 bases and J lost 5 bases. CDR1 is ENHRY and CDR2 is SYGVKD in the germline V gene.

The rearrangement uses TRBV10-3 and TRBJ1-5; TRBD1 is a possible D gene (5 bases). Trimming pared 5 bases from V and 5 bases from J, leaving 10 bases between. Germline V CDR1 and CDR2: ENHRY, SYGVKD. The CDR3 covers 13 residues. For the CDR3, the DNA is TGTGCCATCAGTCGAGGGGATTATCAGCCCCAGCATTTT. It encodes CAISRGDYQPQHF.